This T cell receptor (beta chain) was captured by sequencing in a study of blood T cell repertoires in COVID-19. Study overall: Sources were T cells, B-cell-depleted T cells, or PBMCs; the material itself was cDNA or gDNA.

As originally analysed: Researchers report that nucleated cell counts were estimated from reference gene primer amplification. TCRdb keeps only in-frame clones here, not all; method: immunoSEQ multiplex PCR. V and J calls and clone size are those listed in that table; D and trimming were worked out from the DNA. Among 150,000 or so clones listed, around 85% were seen once. Germline V gives CDR1 MNHEY, CDR2 SVGAGI. The CDR3 is 13 amino acids. Trimming shortened V by 0 bases and J by 7 bases, and 9 bases separated the two germline ends. Material: peripheral blood. The receptor's source is a woman aged 55-70 years with acute or convalescent COVID-19. The chain uses TRBV6-5 and TRBJ1-2, with D possibly being TRBD1 (5 bases). CDR3 in amino acids: CASSYSRVGGYTF. CDR3 in DNA: TGTGCCAGCAGTTACTCCAGGGTCGGTGGCTACACCTTC.